This T cell receptor (beta chain) was observed in a study of spatial heterogeneity in lung cancer (dated 2019 in TCRdb). General notes on the study: Samples were obtained from fewer than 80 patients with early-stage, untreated non-small cell lung cancer from the lung TRACERx cohort. At surgery, hundreds of tumor regions, 61 to 75 matched nontumor lung samples and 56 PBMC samples were TCR-sequenced for both alpha and beta chains. In the raw uncorrected reads, each unique combination of TCR and UMI appeared more than ten times on average. More beta-chain than alpha-chain transcripts were consistently detected, likely reflecting higher beta-chain transcript abundance. Follow-up PBMC samples were sequenced whenever available, and the median time to follow-up was roughly two years after resection. Nonsynonymous mutation counts, determined by whole-exome sequencing of tumor tissue, were related to features of the TCR repertoire. The study quantitatively compared TCR alpha and beta repertoires across multiple tumor regions, matched nontumor lung and blood in non-small cell lung cancer. The research as a whole found: Comparisons of baseline and follow-up blood repertoires included only 11 to 15 patients. Confirming at a functional level the hypothesis that regional TCRs recognize regional mutations was considered to require additional single-cell paired TCR alpha and beta sequencing. Ubiquitous expanded tumor TCRs were detected in blood more often at tumor resection than at routine follow-up.

This clonotype showed up many times. It lacks a known antigen. Base qualities are not recorded, but no much larger clone differs from it by a single base. Library preparation employed 5' RACE. The sequencing machine was a NextSeq 500. To allow correction of PCR and sequencing errors, the TCR library protocol tagged every TCR cDNA molecule with a unique molecular identifier. Concerning the study's data processing: TCR identification, UMI-based error correction and CDR3 extraction were performed with Decombinator tools. TCRs above a frequency of 2 per 1,000, corresponding to the top 1% of the tumor frequency distribution, were defined as expanded. Renyi diversity was calculated using the R vegan package after each repertoire was subsampled 100 times to 5,000 TCRs. CDR3 similarity networks were constructed using string-kernel similarity of amino acid triplets, with links drawn between CDR3s whose pairwise similarity was above 0.82. Using fastp at Q25 and MiXCR, TCRdb reprocessed the public reads and kept productive beta chains. Records with the same CDR3 protein are collapsed into one entry carrying the most frequent genes and DNA. The V and J calls, along with clone size, are taken from TCRdb and not from the paper's own processing. This sample lists around 27,000 distinct CDR3 sequences; less than 6.5% were detected once. 24% of the sample belongs to the ten largest clones.

From its cysteine to its phenylalanine, the CDR3 spans 15 amino acids. Left in the record is the CDR3 DNA by itself, 45 bases read in frame from the first base. Sample time point, as interpreted from the label and publication: blood at routine non-recurrence follow-up after resection. TCR sequencing used whole RNA extracted from tumor and nontumor lung tissue, or from cryopreserved PBMC samples, without cell sorting. Only patients with enough RNA available from two or more tumor regions were chosen for TCR sequencing. The sequencing here drew on PBMCs, taken at follow-up. This chain is built from TRBV3-2 and TRBJ2-3. TRBV3-2 is a pseudogene locus. The clonotype originates from a female donor with early-stage non-small cell lung cancer. The DNA sequence reads TGTGCCAGCAGCCAAGACTTCCTGATCACAGATACGCAGTATTTT. This yields the protein CASSQDFLITDTQYF.